Listed below are T cell receptor beta chains from one sample, sequenced in a study of cytomegalovirus exposure and HLA in healthy donors. The protocol was immunoSEQ multiplex PCR, while the TCRdb copy is restricted to in-frame clones and leaves out a portion. Here the sample spans roughly 200,000 clones, 70% to 85% being singletons. The specimen sequenced was PBMCs. These receptors were taken from a man aged 50 or older in good health and CMV-seronegative. Both conserved end residues are part of each CDR3. A D gene is named only where the DNA matches it firmly. Some rows mark clone size as missing; the rest say once, few, many or name a class of expanded clone.

size	V	D	J	CDR3	DNA
.	TRBV6-1	.	TRBJ2-2	CASSESGTGELFF	TGTGCCAGCAGTGAAAGCGGCACCGGGGAGCTGTTTTTT
once	TRBV4-2	TRBD2	TRBJ2-7	CASSHGLAGVSYEQYF	TGTGCCAGCAGCCATGGGCTAGCGGGAGTGTCCTACGAGCAGTACTTC
once	TRBV11-2	TRBD2	TRBJ2-7	CASSKRTSGSVHEQYF	TGTGCCAGCAGCAAACGGACTAGCGGGAGTGTTCACGAGCAGTACTTC
few	TRBV27	.	TRBJ2-6	CASSPLEAGANVLTF	TGTGCCAGCAGTCCCCTAGAGGCTGGGGCCAACGTCCTGACTTTC
.	TRBV11-1	.	TRBJ2-7	CASSLGGNSYEQYF	TGTGCCAGCAGCTTAGGAGGTAACTCCTACGAGCAGTACTTC
few	TRBV7-8	.	TRBJ2-5	CASSLARRETQYF	TGTGCCAGCAGCTTAGCGAGGCGGGAGACCCAGTACTTC
.	TRBV5-1	.	TRBJ1-1	CASSLAGRGNTEAFF	TGCGCCAGCAGCTTGGCGGGTAGGGGGAACACTGAAGCTTTCTTT
.	TRBV9	.	TRBJ1-1	CASSGEYTEAFF	TGTGCCAGCAGCGGGGAGTACACTGAAGCTTTCTTT
once	TRBV4-1	TRBD1	TRBJ1-4	CASSQDGTGIEKLFF	TGCGCCAGCAGCCAAGATGGGACAGGGATCGAAAAACTGTTTTTT
once	TRBV7-3	TRBD2	TRBJ2-2	CASSPGRGDGPNTGELFF	TGTGCCAGCAGCCCCGGGAGGGGGGACGGCCCGAACACCGGGGAGCTGTTTTTT